This TCR beta chain emerged from a study of cytomegalovirus exposure and HLA in healthy donors. Regarding the study as a whole: Clonal expansion, a later analysis showed, was greater in HLA-associated TCR beta chains than in equally common others. Specificity of three CMV-associated chains for CMV antigens was verified in vitro. The records held CMV serostatus as the only immune exposure information.

About this clone: Its antigen is unidentified.

Germline CDR1 and CDR2: MNHNS and SASEGT. The CDR3 is 14 amino acids. V trimming: 8 bases; J trimming: 4 bases; junction bases outside the gene matches: 8. PCR was performed using 60 Vbeta and 13 Jbeta primers. Generated by immunoSEQ multiplex PCR, the TCRdb table keeps only in-frame clones and is missing some. Its clone listing holds about 52,000 clones. This receptor was identified in a woman aged 55-70 years in good health and CMV-seropositive. The chain couples TRBV6-1 to TRBJ1-2, with 9 nucleotides matching TRBD1. The material sequenced was PBMCs. As DNA, the CDR3 is TGTGCCAGCTCTCCGGGACAGGGAGGCTATGGCTACACCTTC. Protein sequence: CASSPGQGGYGYTF.